Below are 28 T cell receptor beta chains sequenced from a single sample in a study of blood T cell repertoires in COVID-19. Clones were read by immunoSEQ multiplex PCR, and TCRdb kept only the in-frame ones, dropping some. There are about 100,000 clones in the sample; 88% occur only once, and over 2% lies in the top ten. Sequencing input: peripheral blood. The receptors shown here come from a human donor in a cohort sampled during active COVID-19.

This rearrangement joins TRBV7-8 to TRBJ1-2; 8 positions match TRBD1. V shed 3 bases and J 8 bases; nucleotides not matched to a gene: 2. Germline V gene data show CDR1 as SGHVS and CDR2 as FQNEAQ. CDR3 length: 12 residues. The CDR3 DNA sequence: TGTGCCAGCAGCTTGGACAGGGTCGGCTACACCTTC. It translates to CASSLDRVGYTF.

The V gene is TRBV12-3 or TRBV12-4, the J gene TRBJ2-5; D is undetermined. The CDR3 sequence is 13 residues long. V dropped 3 bases and J dropped 2 bases, with 7 bases sitting between them. In DNA form, the CDR3 reads TGTGCCAGCAGTTTCCGACTGCAAGAGACCCAGTACTTC. Translated, it gives CASSFRLQETQYF.

This chain joins TRBV7-9 and TRBJ2-7; 8 bases agree with TRBD2. Germline V gene lookup returns CDR1 SEHNR and CDR2 FQNEAQ (reference sequence). The CDR3 is 14 residues long. V was pared by 3 bases and J by 5 bases, with 6 bases of the junction left unmatched. The CDR3 coding sequence is TGTGCCAGCAGCTTGGATAGCGGGACTCACGAGCAGTACTTC. This gives the protein CASSLDSGTHEQYF.

This clone was observed a few times. J is TRBJ1-2 and V is TRBV18; D call uncertain. This CDR3 has 13 amino acids. Germline loops: CDR1 KGHSH, CDR2 LQKENI. Deletions cut 1 base from V and 6 bases from J, with 9 bases between. Here the CDR3 reads CASSPRRLDGYTF. CDR3 nucleotides: TGTGCCAGCTCACCACGACGACTAGATGGCTACACCTTC.

V is TRBV27 and J is TRBJ1-1; 7 bases agree with TRBD1. The V segment lost 2 bases and the J segment 5 bases; nucleotides outside the gene matches: 5. Germline CDR1 reads MNHEY; CDR2 reads SMNVEV (reference sequence). The CDR3 runs 14 residues. CDR3 amino acids: CASSLRGRITEAFF. CDR3 DNA: TGTGCCAGCAGTTTAAGGGGGCGGATTACTGAAGCTTTCTTT.

This sequence joins TRBV6-5 and TRBJ2-5; TRBD2 matches 8 bases. The V segment lost 7 bases and the J segment 12 bases; nucleotides outside the gene matches: 16. Germline CDR1 reads MNHEY; CDR2 reads SVGAGI. CDR3 length: 14 amino acids. Written as DNA, the CDR3 is TGTGCCAGCACCCAACGGGGGGGAGGGCCGGAAAAGTACTTC. Translation: CASTQRGGGPEKYF.

Notes on this clone: Distinct nucleotide sequences in the sample also encode this CDR3. The gene calls are TRBV27 and TRBJ1-5; D not certain. The CDR3 is 15 amino acids. The V gene lost 2 bases and the J gene lost 5 bases, with 13 bases spanning the gap. Germline V lookup: CDR1 MNHEY, CDR2 SMNVEV (reference sequence). CDR3 in amino acids: CASSLRPGGDQPQHF. Here the CDR3 DNA reads TGTGCCAGCAGTTTAAGACCGGGTGGAGATCAGCCCCAGCATTTT.

The rearrangement links TRBV7-9 to TRBJ1-1; TRBD1 is a possible D gene (6 bases). Looked up from germline, CDR1 is SEHNR and CDR2 is FQNEAQ (reference sequence). CDR3 size: 13 residues. Trimming removed 6 bases at V and 4 bases at J, with 12 bases between. The CDR3 protein is CASRHRDPTEAFF. The CDR3 nucleotides read TGTGCCAGCAGACACAGGGACCCCACTGAAGCTTTCTTT.

This clone was seen a few times. The chain couples TRBV4-2 to TRBJ1-4; 10 bases match TRBD1. Germline CDR1 and CDR2: LGHNA and YNFKEQ. With V trimmed by 1 base and J by 6 bases, 2 bases remained unmatched. CDR3 length equals 15 residues. CDR3 region: CASSQGGTGDEKLFF. Here the CDR3 DNA reads TGTGCCAGCAGCCAAGGAGGGACAGGGGATGAAAAACTGTTTTTT.

The V gene is TRBV6-2 or TRBV6-3, the J gene TRBJ2-1, with 8 bases matching TRBD2. This CDR3 region has 14 residues. From germline, CDR1 is MNHEY and CDR2 SVGEGT. The V segment lost 2 bases and the J segment 10 bases; nucleotides outside the gene matches: 7. CDR3 loop: CASSYGTRWGEQFF. The DNA for the CDR3 is TGTGCCAGCAGTTACGGGACTAGGTGGGGGGAGCAGTTCTTC.

The CDR3 nucleotides are TGTGCCATCAGTGACCCTGACAGCTACAATGAGCAGTTCTTC. This encodes CAISDPDSYNEQFF. V and J are TRBV10-3 and TRBJ2-1; possible D gene TRBD1, 5 bases. This CDR3 has 14 amino acids. Germline CDR1 ENHRY, CDR2 SYGVKD. Between the trimmed V and J ends, which lost 3 bases and 3 bases, there was a span of 9 bases.

V usage is TRBV9 and J usage is TRBJ2-1; D is uncertain. There are 15 residues in the CDR3. The V gene's germline CDR1 is SGDLS and CDR2 YYNGEE. Between the trimmed V and J ends, which lost 0 bases and 5 bases, there was a span of 12 bases. CDR3 in amino acids: CASSVGLPGNNEQFF. The CDR3 DNA is TGTGCCAGCAGCGTAGGGCTTCCGGGTAACAATGAGCAGTTCTTC.

CDR3 sequence (DNA): TGTGCCAGCAGCTTGGAACAGGCGTATGGCTACACCTTC. This encodes CASSLEQAYGYTF. The chain is built from TRBV5-4 and TRBJ1-2, with D possibly TRBD1 on 5 matching bases. The CDR3 runs 13 residues. V was clipped by 0 bases and J by 5 bases, with 8 bases between them. Germline V gene data show CDR1 as SGHNT and CDR2 as YYREEE (reference sequence).

V is TRBV19 and J is TRBJ2-2, with TRBD2 matching over 8 bases. Losses at the gene ends were 7 bases for V and 6 bases for J; bases not matched to a gene: 7. Germline V gene lookup returns CDR1 LNHDA and CDR2 SQIVND (reference sequence). The length of the CDR3 is 14 residues. CDR3 loop: CASTSQAGAGELFF. The CDR3 coding sequence is TGTGCCAGTACGTCCCAAGCGGGAGCCGGGGAGCTGTTTTTT.

The V gene is TRBV10-3, the J gene TRBJ1-6, with TRBD1 identical over 8 bases. The CDR3 extends over 13 amino acids. The germline gives CDR1 ENHRY, CDR2 SYGVKD. V trimming: 10 bases; J trimming: 14 bases; junction bases outside the gene matches: 13. Written as DNA, the CDR3 is TGTGCCACACAAACAGGGGGAGGAGGGACCCTCCACTTT. Translation gives CATQTGGGGTLHF.

The chain combines TRBV5-5 with TRBJ2-4, with D uncertain. Trimming shortened V by 3 bases and J by 2 bases, and 12 bases separated the two germline ends. This CDR3 has 15 residues. Germline V gives CDR1 SGHKS, CDR2 YYEKEE (reference sequence). DNA for the CDR3: TGTGCCAGCAGCTCGTTGACGGAGCCCAAAAACATTCAGTACTTC. Translating gives CASSSLTEPKNIQYF.

This clone occurred once. V usage is TRBV14 and J usage is TRBJ2-5; TRBD2 matches 14 bases. After removal of 4 bases from V and 3 bases from J, the junction contained 7 bases not matched to a gene. The CDR3 has 17 residues. The germline CDR1 and CDR2 sequences are SGHDN and FVKESK. In DNA form, the CDR3 reads TGTGCCAGCAGCCTTTACCAGGGACTAGCGGGAGAAGAGACCCAGTACTTC. It translates to CASSLYQGLAGEETQYF. Full variable domain (remainder filled in from reference TRBV14 and TRBJ2-5): EAGVTQFPSHSVIEKGQTVTLRCDPISGHDNLYWYRRVMGKEIKFLLHFVKESKQDESGMPNNRFLAERTGGTYSTLKVQPAELEDSGVYFCASSLYQGLAGEETQYFGPGTRLLVL.

This chain links TRBV3-1 (or the pseudogene TRBV3-2) with TRBJ2-7, with unresolved D. The CDR3 length is 14 residues. CDR1 and CDR2 from the germline V gene are LGHDT and YNNKEL (reference sequence). V was pared by 4 bases and J by 7 bases, with 17 bases between. CDR3 region: CASSPFQSAGEQYF. The CDR3 coding sequence is TGTGCCAGCAGCCCGTTCCAGAGTGCCGGGGAGCAGTACTTC.

The chain joins TRBV6-5 to TRBJ1-1; 8 bases map to TRBD1. Germline-derived CDR1 and CDR2 are MNHEY and SVGAGI. CDR3 length equals 15 residues. V shed 2 bases, J shed 1 base, and the junction held 3 bases outside the gene matches. The CDR3 here is CASSYQGAGNTEAFF. The CDR3 nucleotides read TGTGCCAGCAGTTACCAGGGGGCGGGGAACACTGAAGCTTTCTTT.

The chain joins TRBV27 to TRBJ2-1, with a tentative D call TRBD1 (6 bases). CDR1 MNHEY and CDR2 SMNVEV come from the germline V gene (reference sequence). The V end was cut by 10 bases, the J end by 6 bases, with 13 bases between. The CDR3 runs to 12 residues. The CDR3 DNA follows: TGTGCCACCAAGTGGGGGCTCAATGAGCAGTTCTTC. It encodes CATKWGLNEQFF.

This chain connects TRBV3-1 (or the pseudogene TRBV3-2) to TRBJ1-2, with D perhaps TRBD1 (6 bases). CDR3 size: 15 residues. Trimming left V 2 bases short and J 2 bases short, with 12 bases between. CDR1 is LGHDT, CDR2 YNNKEL, per germline (reference sequence). This chain's CDR3 is CASSQMGAGNYGYTF. In DNA, the CDR3 is TGTGCCAGCAGCCAAATGGGGGCAGGGAACTATGGCTACACCTTC.

This rearrangement joins TRBV30 to TRBJ1-2, with a weak D call TRBD1 (6 bases). This CDR3 spans 16 amino acids. Germline CDR1 and CDR2: GTSNPN and SVGIG (reference sequence). V dropped 4 bases and J dropped 4 bases, with 22 bases sitting between them. The CDR3 here is CAWTHRGGGLIYGYTF. The CDR3 region has the DNA TGTGCCTGGACACATAGGGGGGGCGGCCTCATCTATGGCTACACCTTC.

This chain uses TRBV9 with TRBJ2-5, with TRBD1 matching over 9 bases. V shed 0 bases, J shed 4 bases, and the junction held 7 bases outside the gene matches. Germline loops: CDR1 SGDLS, CDR2 YYNGEE. The CDR3 has 16 amino acids. The CDR3 protein is CASSVATKTGGETQYF. CDR3 nucleotide sequence: TGTGCCAGCAGCGTAGCTACTAAGACAGGGGGAGAGACCCAGTACTTC.

This clone was observed a single time. The genes are TRBV5-1 and TRBJ2-5; D perhaps matches TRBD1 (6 bases). Germline V gene lookup returns CDR1 SGHRS and CDR2 YFSETQ. Trimming shortened V by 1 base and J by 2 bases, and 12 bases separated the two germline ends. This CDR3 comprises 15 residues. In DNA, the CDR3 is TGCGCCAGCAGCTTGCTGGGACAACCTCAAGAGACCCAGTACTTC. Translation: CASSLLGQPQETQYF. The variable domain in full, completed from reference TRBV5-1 and TRBJ2-5, reads KAGVTQTPRYLIKTRGQQVTLSCSPISGHRSVSWYQQTPGQGLQFLFEYFSETQRNKGNFPGRFSGRQFSNSRSEMNVSTLELGDSALYLCASSLLGQPQETQYFGPGTRLLVL.

J is TRBJ2-7 and V is TRBV7-8; TRBD2 matches at 8 bases. Per the germline V gene, CDR1 is SGHVS and CDR2 is FQNEAQ. With 5 bases clipped from V and 6 bases from J, the junction kept 6 bases outside the gene matches. The CDR3 covers 13 residues. The CDR3 region has the DNA TGTGCCAGCAGCGTTTCGGGGGGGCCCGAGCAGTACTTC. Its translation: CASSVSGGPEQYF.

The CDR3 DNA reads TGTGCCAGCAGTTACTCGATGCAGGGGAACTATGGCTACACCTTC. This translates into CASSYSMQGNYGYTF. This chain connects TRBV6-5 to TRBJ1-2; the D gene is possibly TRBD1 (6 bases). There are 15 residues in the CDR3. Germline V gene data show CDR1 as MNHEY and CDR2 as SVGAGI. Trimming shortened V by 0 bases and J by 2 bases, and 10 bases separated the two germline ends.

The V gene is TRBV6-5, the J gene TRBJ1-5; 7 bases map to TRBD1. This CDR3 has 14 residues. Germline V gene sequence: CDR1 MNHEY, CDR2 SVGAGI. After removal of 6 bases from V and 5 bases from J, the junction contained 7 bases not matched to a gene. This CDR3 is CASSLTGPYQPQHF. In DNA, the CDR3 is TGTGCCAGCAGCCTGACAGGGCCCTATCAGCCCCAGCATTTT.

This chain uses TRBV19 with TRBJ1-2; 8 positions match TRBD1. The germline V gene has CDR1 LNHDA and CDR2 SQIVND (reference sequence). This CDR3 region has 15 residues. Trimming cost V 7 bases and J 3 bases; bases outside gene matches: 10. CDR3 DNA sequence: TGTGCCAGTACCCCTGGGTCGACAGGGGACTATGGCTACACCTTC. This gives the protein CASTPGSTGDYGYTF.